Sequencing of this T cell receptor (beta chain) was carried out in a study of control samples from healthy donors and cancer patients. Germline V gene data show CDR1 as SGHTA and CDR2 as FQGNSA. V shed 2 bases and J shed 0 bases, with 11 bases lying between them. The CDR3 is 15 amino acids. The count of this clone is one. Sequenced by immunoSEQ multiplex PCR; TCRdb stores in-frame clones only, minus some. The sample shows about 69,000 clones, around 84% of them seen only once. This TCR came from a woman aged 50 to 60 with lung cancer. V and J are TRBV7-2 and TRBJ2-7; perhaps TRBD1 as D (5 bases). The sample comprised PBMCs. As DNA, the CDR3 is TGTGCCAGCAGCTTAATGACAGTAAGCTCCTACGAGCAGTACTTC. Translating gives CASSLMTVSSYEQYF.